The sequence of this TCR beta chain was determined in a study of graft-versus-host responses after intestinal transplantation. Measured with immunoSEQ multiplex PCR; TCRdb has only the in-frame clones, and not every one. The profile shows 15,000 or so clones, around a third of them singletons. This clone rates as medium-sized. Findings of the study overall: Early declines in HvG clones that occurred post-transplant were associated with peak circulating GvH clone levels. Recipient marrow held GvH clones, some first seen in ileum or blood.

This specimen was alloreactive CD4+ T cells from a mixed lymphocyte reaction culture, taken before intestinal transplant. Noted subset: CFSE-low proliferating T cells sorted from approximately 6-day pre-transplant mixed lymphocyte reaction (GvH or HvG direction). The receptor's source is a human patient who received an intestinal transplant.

In DNA form, the CDR3 reads TGTGCCAGCAGTGGCTGGCGGGGATTCAATGAGCAGTTCTTC. It specifies CASSGWRGFNEQFF. This chain connects TRBV2 to TRBJ2-1, with D tentatively TRBD2 (6 bases). Deletions cut 4 bases from V and 6 bases from J, with 13 bases between. From germline, CDR1 is SNHLY and CDR2 FYNNEI. CDR3 length equals 14 residues. The full variable domain, rest sourced from reference TRBV2 and TRBJ2-1, is EPEVTQTPSHQVTQMGQEVILRCVPISNHLYFYWYRQILGQKVEFLVSFYNNEISEKSEIFDDQFSVERPDGSNFTLKIRSTKLEDSAMYFCASSGWRGFNEQFFGPGTRLTVL.